The TCR beta chain under discussion was sequenced for a study of cytomegalovirus exposure and HLA in healthy donors. Primers included in the PCR were 60 Vbeta and 13 Jbeta primers. Repertoires were generated with immunoSEQ multiplex PCR, while TCRdb's copy carries only in-frame clones and drops some. This listing includes 55,000 to 75,000 clones. Germline V gene data show CDR1 as SGHRS and CDR2 as YFSETQ. Trimming pared 1 base from V and 2 bases from J, leaving 8 bases between. This CDR3 has 14 amino acids. The chain employs TRBV5-1 and TRBJ2-3, with D unclear. What was sequenced was PBMCs. The source of this sequence is a male donor in good health and CMV-seronegative. The CDR3 nucleotides are TGCGCCAGCAGCTTGACCCAACTCACAGATACGCAGTATTTT. Its translation: CASSLTQLTDTQYF.